Shown below are 21 T cell receptor beta chains from a single sample sequenced in a study of blood T cell repertoires in COVID-19. Clones were read by immunoSEQ multiplex PCR, and TCRdb kept only the in-frame ones, dropping some. There are a few hundred thousand clones in the sample; 75% to 90% occur only once, and roughly a tenth lies in the top ten. Sequencing was carried out using PBMCs or T cells enriched from blood (not recorded which). All receptors derive from a woman in her forties who had recovered from COVID-19.

This sequence joins TRBV21-1 and TRBJ1-2. TRBV21-1 is marked as a pseudogene. The CDR3 consists of 15 residues. As DNA, the CDR3 is TGTGCCAGCAGCAAAGACTCTCACCGGAACTATGGCTACACCTTC. It yields the protein CASSKDSHRNYGYTF.

J is TRBJ2-5 and V is TRBV5-3; TRBD1 aligns across 11 bases. TRBV5-3 is an ORF, with its function uncertain. Losses at the gene ends were 1 base for V and 1 base for J; bases not matched to a gene: 3. CDR3 size: 16 residues. CDR3 sequence (DNA): TGTGCCAGAAGCTTGAGGGGACAGGGGGTCCAAGAGACCCAGTACTTC. This encodes CARSLRGQGVQETQYF.

The J gene is TRBJ2-7, the V gene TRBV6-5, with D perhaps matching TRBD2 (7 bases). The CDR3 runs 15 residues. Trimming took off 6 bases at V and 3 bases at J, with 18 bases between the two ends. From germline, CDR1 is MNHEY and CDR2 SVGAGI. This CDR3 is CASRPPGGLFYEQYF. CDR3 DNA sequence: TGTGCCAGCAGACCTCCCGGGGGGCTTTTCTACGAGCAGTACTTC.

The V call is TRBV5-6, the J call TRBJ2-1; D may be TRBD2 (6 bases). This CDR3 has 15 amino acids. Per germline, CDR1 SGHDT and CDR2 YYEEEE. Trimming left V 4 bases short and J 3 bases short, with 14 bases between. This chain's CDR3 is CASSGEVTNYNEQFF. The CDR3 region has the DNA TGTGCCAGCAGCGGGGAGGTGACTAACTACAATGAGCAGTTCTTC.

The rearrangement links TRBV27 to TRBJ2-7, with TRBD1 identical over 8 bases. Germline assignment: CDR1 MNHEY and CDR2 SMNVEV (reference sequence). V lost 8 bases, J lost 4 bases, and 7 bases stayed unmatched. The CDR3 contains 13 residues. The CDR3 DNA reads TGTGCCAGCTGCCGACAGGGGTCATACGAGCAGTACTTC. Amino acid sequence: CASCRQGSYEQYF.

J is TRBJ2-3 and V is TRBV7-3; TRBD2 might be the D (5 bases). This CDR3 is 14 amino acids long. Trimming took off 3 bases at V and 3 bases at J, with 10 bases between the two ends. CDR1 and CDR2 (germline): SGHTA, FQGTGA. The CDR3 coding sequence is TGTGCCAGCAGCTTTGGGATAGCGACAGATACGCAGTATTTT. Translation: CASSFGIATDTQYF.

This CDR3 is CASSPDYLTDTQYF. The CDR3 nucleotides are TGCGCCAGCAGCCCGGACTACCTCACAGATACGCAGTATTTT. V and J are TRBV5-1 and TRBJ2-3, with D possibly being TRBD2 (6 bases). Germline V gives CDR1 SGHRS, CDR2 YFSETQ. The CDR3 sequence is 14 residues long. V was clipped by 4 bases and J by 2 bases, with 11 bases between them. Full variable domain (outside the CDR3, taken from reference TRBV5-1 and TRBJ2-3): KAGVTQTPRYLIKTRGQQVTLSCSPISGHRSVSWYQQTPGQGLQFLFEYFSETQRNKGNFPGRFSGRQFSNSRSEMNVSTLELGDSALYLCASSPDYLTDTQYFGPGTRLTVL.

This clone appeared a few times. The CDR3 loop reads CASSIGGDRGKNEQFF. CDR3 in DNA: TGTGCCAGTAGTATAGGTGGGGACAGGGGGAAAAATGAGCAGTTCTTC. The rearrangement uses TRBV19 and TRBJ2-1; 11 bases line up with TRBD1. The CDR3 sequence is 16 residues long. V shed 1 base and J 7 bases; nucleotides not matched to a gene: 6. Germline CDR1 LNHDA, CDR2 SQIVND (reference sequence).

The rearrangement joins TRBV19 to TRBJ1-4; D might be TRBD1 (5 bases). Per the germline V gene, CDR1 is LNHDA and CDR2 is SQIVND (reference sequence). V gave up 10 bases and J gave up 5 bases, with 17 bases separating them. The CDR3 has 14 amino acids. CDR3 amino acids: CATYGAGTNEKLFF. The CDR3 coding sequence is TGTGCCACGTATGGGGCGGGAACGAATGAAAAACTGTTTTTT.

This chain connects TRBV10-2 to TRBJ2-7; TRBD1 aligns across 7 bases. CDR1 is WSHSY, CDR2 SAAADI, per germline. This CDR3 has 14 residues. Unmatched junction bases numbered 8, after V lost 2 bases and J lost 7 bases. CDR3 nucleotide sequence: TGCGCCAGCAGTGAGCCCGTGGACAGGCGGGAGCAGTACTTC. It specifies CASSEPVDRREQYF.

The chain has TRBV6-1 and TRBJ1-6; perhaps TRBD1 as D (5 bases). V lost 1 base to trimming and J lost 10 bases, with 17 bases between them. In germline, CDR1 is MNHNS, CDR2 SASEGT. This CDR3 is 16 amino acids long. The CDR3 region is CASSEGQSNFKSPLHF. The CDR3 bases are TGTGCCAGCAGTGAAGGACAGTCAAACTTTAAATCACCCCTCCACTTT.

This clone is medium-sized. This chain joins TRBV7-6 and TRBJ1-3; D unclear. The germline CDR1 and CDR2 sequences are SGHVS and FNYEAQ. Trimming removed 6 bases at V and 8 bases at J, with 17 bases between. This CDR3 has 14 amino acids. The DNA for the CDR3 is TGTGCCAGCAGACTAAGAGTACGAAAGGACACCATATATTTT. It is translated as CASRLRVRKDTIYF.

In this sample, this clone turned up once. The rearrangement uses TRBV9 and TRBJ1-3; TRBD1 is a possible D gene (5 bases). V was pared by 0 bases and J by 1 base, with 8 bases between. The CDR3 contains 15 residues. Germline V gene sequence: CDR1 SGDLS, CDR2 YYNGEE. The chain's CDR3 is CASSVGGVSGNTIYF. The CDR3 DNA follows: TGTGCCAGCAGCGTAGGGGGGGTATCTGGAAACACCATATATTTT.

The V call is TRBV24-1, the J call TRBJ1-4; TRBD1 matches 8 bases. The V segment lost 3 bases and the J segment 7 bases; nucleotides outside the gene matches: 6. Per germline, CDR1 KGHDR and CDR2 SFDVKD. The CDR3 sequence is 15 residues long. The CDR3, as DNA: TGTGCCACCAGTGATCCTCAGGGGGCGGGTGAAAAACTGTTTTTT. Its translation: CATSDPQGAGEKLFF.

This chain links TRBV5-1 with TRBJ2-3; 8 positions agree with TRBD2. This CDR3 region has 16 residues. Germline V gives CDR1 SGHRS, CDR2 YFSETQ. Unmatched junction bases numbered 9, after V lost 2 bases and J lost 4 bases. CDR3 in amino acids: CASSFGRAASADTQYF. The CDR3 region has the DNA TGCGCCAGCAGCTTCGGGAGGGCCGCTTCCGCAGATACGCAGTATTTT.

This sequence joins TRBV20-1 and TRBJ2-5, with TRBD2 matching over 11 bases. This CDR3 region has 15 residues. The J segment lost 1 base and the V segment lost 3 bases, leaving 4 bases of the junction unmatched. Germline V lookup: CDR1 DFQATT, CDR2 SNEGSKA (reference sequence). CDR3 region: CSASILAGGQETQYF. CDR3 coding DNA: TGCAGTGCTAGTATTCTAGCGGGGGGCCAAGAGACCCAGTACTTC.

This clone was recorded once. The rearrangement uses TRBV9 and TRBJ2-1; 12 nucleotides line up with TRBD1. The V gene's germline CDR1 is SGDLS and CDR2 YYNGEE. The ends lost 3 bases at V and 8 bases at J; junction bases unmatched: 9. The CDR3 consists of 16 residues. DNA of the CDR3: TGTGCCAGCAGCGCTGGGGGGACAGGGGGCTGGTATGAGCAGTTCTTC. Amino acid sequence: CASSAGGTGGWYEQFF.

Note on this clone: Other DNA sequences from this sample encode an identical CDR3 as well. The V and J genes are TRBV27 and TRBJ1-6, with 9 bases lining up with TRBD1. The trim removed 6 bases at V and 10 bases at J, leaving 7 bases unmatched. The CDR3 extends over 14 amino acids. Germline V gives CDR1 MNHEY, CDR2 SMNVEV (reference sequence). The CDR3 sequence is CASSPGTGNSPLHF. CDR3 bases: TGTGCCAGCAGCCCGGGGACAGGGAACTCACCCCTCCACTTT.

This clone was seen a handful of times. The chain employs TRBV13 and TRBJ1-2; 9 nucleotides agree with TRBD1. V dropped 4 bases and J dropped 7; count of bases not matched to a gene: 13. Germline V gene lookup returns CDR1 PRHDT and CDR2 FYEKMQ (reference sequence). The CDR3 has 16 amino acids. CDR3 nucleotides: TGTGCCAGCAGCTCCCCCCTACGGACAGGGGAGGGTGGCTACACCTTC. Translated, it gives CASSSPLRTGEGGYTF. Complete variable domain (other parts from reference TRBV13 and TRBJ1-2): AAGVIQSPRHLIKEKRETATLKCYPIPRHDTVYWYQQGPGQDPQFLISFYEKMQSDKGSIPDRFSAQQFSDYHSELNMSSLELGDSALYFCASSSPLRTGEGGYTFGSGTRLTVV.

The gene calls are TRBV10-3 and TRBJ2-3; the match to TRBD2 covers 11 bases. With 4 bases clipped from V and 8 bases from J, the junction kept 8 bases outside the gene matches. CDR1 and CDR2 (germline): ENHRY, SYGVKD. The CDR3 runs to 15 residues. Here the CDR3 DNA reads TGTGCCATCAGTGGTCCGGGACTAGCGGCGGGTACGCAGTATTTT. Residues: CAISGPGLAAGTQYF.

The V and J genes are TRBV28 and TRBJ2-3, with 8 bases identical to TRBD2. Germline V gene data show CDR1 as MDHEN and CDR2 as SYDVKM. The J segment lost 1 base and the V segment lost 3 bases, leaving 3 bases of the junction unmatched. The CDR3 sequence is 15 residues long. CDR3: CASSFTGGGTDTQYF. The DNA of the CDR3 is TGTGCCAGCAGTTTTACGGGGGGGGGCACAGATACGCAGTATTTT.